Described below is a single TCR beta chain sequence and its context. The antigen is not known. General study results and limits: Whole repertoires were not studied in the larger cohort, only one V-J beta rearrangement. Tumor-infiltrating Treg TCR alpha and beta sequences overlapped most with tumor naive CD4+ T cells, then blood naive. In terms of TCR gene usage, tumor memory CD4+ T cells clustered together with blood and lymph node memory CD4+ cells, as well as with lymph node naive CD4+ cells.

Constant-region reverse primers amplified full-length variable regions, followed by semi-nested Nested Universal Primer A PCR. TCRdb independently ran MiXCR on the 5' RACE reads; one entry per CDR3 protein. Among 50,000 to 65,000 distinct CDR3 sequences, less than 25% were seen once, and the ten largest hold 3.2%. Germline values: CDR1 SGHAT, CDR2 FQNNGV. The V end was cut by 5 bases, the J end by 7 bases, with 12 bases between. This CDR3 contains 13 residues. Cells sorted as Tregs were CD4+, CD25+ and CD127-/low. The sequence derives from a female donor with breast cancer. The gene calls are TRBV11-2 and TRBJ2-1; D call uncertain. Specimen: tumor-infiltrating Tregs sorted from the breast tumor. This chain's CDR3 is CASSPQNGNEQFF. DNA for the CDR3: TGTGCCAGCAGCCCTCAAAATGGTAATGAGCAGTTCTTC.